This passage covers 27 T cell receptor beta chains from one sample sequenced in a study of OX40 agonist ivuxolimab in advanced cancers. TCRdb's table, derived via immunoSEQ multiplex PCR, lists solely in-frame clones and lacks some. Of roughly 50,000 clones in the sample, approximately 90% are singletons; the top ten hold roughly an eighth. This sample comprised CD4+ or CD8+ T cells sorted from blood, obtained in a trial of the OX40 agonist ivuxolimab. The receptors were gathered from an adult with an advanced solid tumor such as melanoma, head and neck, liver or kidney cancer.

This rearrangement joins TRBV4-1 to TRBJ2-7; D might be TRBD1 (7 bases). Between the trimmed V and J ends, which lost 1 base and 7 bases, there was a span of 20 bases. The length of the CDR3 is 16 residues. CDR1 is MGHRA, CDR2 YSYEKL, per germline. The CDR3 sequence is CASSQGRGTAFREQYF. CDR3 DNA sequence: TGCGCCAGCAGCCAAGGACGCGGGACAGCCTTTAGGGAGCAGTACTTC.

With regard to this clone: Germline and junction disagree at one end, which may indicate a read error. The J gene is TRBJ1-2, the V gene TRBV28; D remains unclear. CDR1 is MDHEN and CDR2 is SYDVKM in the germline V gene. The CDR3 is 13 residues long. The CDR3: CASSLSGFVGCTF. CDR3 DNA: TGTGCCAGCAGTTTATCTGGGTTCGTTGGCTGCACCTTC.

The chain combines TRBV28 with TRBJ2-7, with 9 bases fitting TRBD1. This CDR3 contains 15 residues. V shed 2 bases and J 5 bases; nucleotides not matched to a gene: 7. CDR1 and CDR2 (germline): MDHEN, SYDVKM. The CDR3 nucleotides are TGTGCCAGCAGTTTAGGGGACAGGGTCGTTAACGAGCAGTACTTC. Protein product: CASSLGDRVVNEQYF.

V and J are TRBV28 and TRBJ1-2, with 7 bases aligning to TRBD1. The ends lost 4 bases at V and 6 bases at J; junction bases unmatched: 14. CDR3 length equals 16 residues. CDR1 is MDHEN, CDR2 SYDVKM, per germline. CDR3 residues: CASSSPVGGAGDGYTF. CDR3 DNA sequence: TGTGCCAGCAGTTCACCCGTAGGGGGCGCCGGGGATGGCTACACCTTC.

The V call is TRBV5-3, the J call TRBJ2-7; D assignment may be TRBD1 or TRBD2 (5 bases each). TRBV5-3 is annotated as an ORF whose role is uncertain. This CDR3 spans 13 amino acids. V dropped 8 bases and J dropped 6 bases, with 18 bases sitting between them. CDR3 sequence: CASSRDPEGEQYF. CDR3 DNA sequence: TGTGCCAGCAGCCGGGACCCCGAGGGCGAGCAGTACTTC.

The V gene is TRBV7-8, the J gene TRBJ1-2, with D maybe TRBD1 (5 bases). There are 15 residues in the CDR3. CDR1 is SGHVS, CDR2 FQNEAQ, per germline. Trimming left V 5 bases short and J 0 bases short, with 13 bases between. CDR3 DNA: TGTGCCAGCAGCGCACGGGACTACTCTAACTATGGCTACACCTTC. Protein sequence: CASSARDYSNYGYTF.

V gene TRBV2 combines with J gene TRBJ2-2; perhaps TRBD2 as D (5 bases). This CDR3 is 13 amino acids long. CDR1 is SNHLY, CDR2 FYNNEI, per germline. The V end lost 7 bases, the J end lost 7 bases, and 13 bases lay between the germline ends. The CDR3 protein is CASTRTPGGELFF. CDR3 DNA sequence: TGTGCCAGCACCAGGACTCCGGGCGGGGAGCTGTTTTTT.

Comments on this clone: A junction boundary mismatches the germline segment, possibly from a read error. The chain uses TRBV5-1 and TRBJ1-1; TRBD1 aligns across 8 bases. From germline, CDR1 is SGHRS and CDR2 YFSETQ. The CDR3 spans 14 residues. As DNA, the CDR3 is TGTGCCAGCAGCAAACGGACAGGGCAACCTGAAGCTTTCTTT. This encodes CASSKRTGQPEAFF.

In the case of this clone: Other DNA sequences from this sample encode an identical CDR3 as well. The rearrangement uses TRBV7-9 and TRBJ2-7; 10 bases align to TRBD2. The J segment lost 4 bases and the V segment lost 5 bases, leaving 5 bases of the junction unmatched. The V gene's germline CDR1 is SEHNR and CDR2 FQNEAQ (reference sequence). The CDR3 loop spans 14 amino acids. The CDR3 region has the DNA TGTGCCAGCAGCCCTCCTAGCGGGAGTTACGAGCAGTACTTC. It is translated as CASSPPSGSYEQYF.

This clone was counted once. The chain carries TRBV7-9 and TRBJ1-2; no clear D gene. Trimming shortened V by 2 bases and J by 0 bases, and 4 bases separated the two germline ends. The CDR3 length is 13 residues. Germline assignment: CDR1 SEHNR and CDR2 FQNEAQ (reference sequence). The CDR3 bases are TGTGCCAGCAGCTTAACAGCTAACTATGGCTACACCTTC. Its protein product is CASSLTANYGYTF.

This chain links TRBV18 with TRBJ1-1; D uncertain. Trimming pared 5 bases from V and 0 bases from J, leaving 7 bases between. The V gene's germline CDR1 is KGHSH and CDR2 LQKENI. The CDR3 spans 13 residues. The CDR3 DNA is TGTGCCAGCTCAGTGACTGTGAACACTGAAGCTTTCTTT. Protein sequence: CASSVTVNTEAFF.

The CDR3 coding sequence is TGTGCCTGGAGAGGGAAATTCCGGGACAGGGGTGAAAAACTGTTTTTT. It is translated as CAWRGKFRDRGEKLFF. The rearrangement joins TRBV30 to TRBJ1-4, with TRBD1 matching over 10 bases. This CDR3 has 16 residues. Germline CDR1 is GTSNPN and CDR2 is SVGIG (reference sequence). The trim removed 3 bases at V and 7 bases at J, leaving 11 bases unmatched.

The rearrangement uses TRBV2 and TRBJ2-7, with TRBD2 matching over 14 bases. V trimming: 4 bases; J trimming: 3 bases; junction bases outside the gene matches: 2. Germline V gene lookup returns CDR1 SNHLY and CDR2 FYNNEI. The CDR3 contains 15 residues. CDR3 DNA: TGTGCCAGCAGTGCCGGACTAGCGGGGGGCTACGAGCAGTACTTC. Its protein is CASSAGLAGGYEQYF.

This clone was counted between two and nine times. The CDR3 loop is CASSLSGGGGNYGYTF. The CDR3 DNA follows: TGTGCCAGCAGTTTATCGGGAGGGGGCGGTAACTATGGCTACACCTTC. The V gene is TRBV27, the J gene TRBJ1-2; 7 nucleotides agree with TRBD1. Germline CDR1 and CDR2: MNHEY and SMNVEV (reference sequence). CDR3 length equals 16 residues. V lost 0 bases to trimming and J lost 1 base; unmatched junction nucleotides: 5.

V and J are TRBV9 and TRBJ2-1, with D possibly being TRBD1 or TRBD2 (5 bases each). Germline V CDR1 and CDR2: SGDLS, YYNGEE. The CDR3 runs to 17 residues. Between the trimmed V and J ends, which lost 4 bases and 7 bases, there was a span of 24 bases. This CDR3 is CASSYSGTPKPRNEQFF. The CDR3 DNA reads as TGTGCCAGCAGCTACTCCGGGACCCCCAAACCCCGAAATGAGCAGTTCTTC.

J is TRBJ1-1 and V is TRBV29-1, with a tentative D call TRBD1 (6 bases). The V gene lost 5 bases and the J gene lost 1 base, with 11 bases spanning the gap. The CDR3 consists of 13 residues. Looked up from germline, CDR1 is SQVTM and CDR2 is ANQGSEA. The CDR3 protein is CSVRGQPNTEAFF. CDR3 DNA: TGCAGCGTTCGGGGACAACCGAACACTGAAGCTTTCTTT.

The chain uses TRBV18 and TRBJ1-6; no reliable D call. Germline-derived CDR1 and CDR2 are KGHSH and LQKENI. Between the trimmed V and J ends, which lost 6 bases and 14 bases, there was a span of 17 bases. The CDR3 sequence is 13 residues long. CDR3 nucleotide sequence: TGTGCCAGCTCGCCCAGAGGGATGGGGTCCCTCCACTTT. This codes for CASSPRGMGSLHF.

This clone was observed a single time. This sequence joins TRBV2 and TRBJ1-2, with 8 bases lining up with TRBD1. Germline CDR1 and CDR2: SNHLY and FYNNEI. This CDR3 spans 16 amino acids. J was trimmed by 0 bases and V by 4 bases; bases with no gene match: 7. CDR3 residues: CASSGGDRQANYGYTF. The CDR3 nucleotides read TGTGCCAGCAGTGGAGGGGACAGGCAGGCTAACTATGGCTACACCTTC.

This sequence joins TRBV19 and TRBJ2-1; D might be TRBD1 (5 bases). CDR3 length: 12 residues. Deletions cut 9 bases from V and 3 bases from J, with 9 bases between. Germline V gives CDR1 LNHDA, CDR2 SQIVND (reference sequence). CDR3 region: CASVGHYNEQFF. The CDR3 coding sequence is TGTGCCAGCGTTGGACACTACAATGAGCAGTTCTTC. Full variable domain (rest looked up from reference TRBV19 and TRBJ2-1): DGGITQSPKYLFRKEGQNVTLSCEQNLNHDAMYWYRQDPGQGLRLIYYSQIVNDFQKGDIAEGYSVSREKKESFPLTVTSAQKNPTAFYLCASVGHYNEQFFGPGTRLTVL.

V and J are TRBV5-4 and TRBJ2-2; TRBD2 matches 11 bases. Germline V lookup: CDR1 SGHNT, CDR2 YYREEE (reference sequence). Trimming cost V 4 bases and J 8 bases; bases outside gene matches: 13. The CDR3 loop spans 17 amino acids. This CDR3 is CASSQILSGRAGGELFF. The CDR3 region has the DNA TGTGCCAGCAGCCAAATCCTTAGCGGGAGGGCCGGTGGGGAGCTGTTTTTT.

The chain is built from TRBV2 and TRBJ2-1; TRBD2 matches 10 bases. V shed 8 bases, J shed 6 bases, and the junction held 10 bases outside the gene matches. Germline CDR1 SNHLY, CDR2 FYNNEI. There are 15 residues in the CDR3. CDR3 coding DNA: TGTGCCAGCGAGAGGGAAAGCGGGAGGGGCAATGAGCAGTTCTTC. Translating it yields CASERESGRGNEQFF.

V usage is TRBV7-3 and J usage is TRBJ2-1; 11 nucleotides agree with TRBD2. This CDR3 region has 16 residues. Germline trimming cut 2 bases from V and 7 bases from J; bases unmatched to any gene: 7. The V gene's germline CDR1 is SGHTA and CDR2 FQGTGA. CDR3 sequence (DNA): TGTGCCAGCAGCTTAGGCGGGACTAGCGGACTTAATGAGCAGTTCTTC. It translates to CASSLGGTSGLNEQFF. Looking up the rest from reference TRBV7-3 and TRBJ2-1 gives the full variable domain: GAGVSQTPSNKVTEKGKYVELRCDPISGHTALYWYRQSLGQGPEFLIYFQGTGAADDSGLPNDRFFAVRPEGSVSTLKIQRTERGDSAVYLCASSLGGTSGLNEQFFGPGTRLTVL.

The gene calls are TRBV28 and TRBJ1-2; TRBD1 aligns across 8 bases. The length of the CDR3 is 15 residues. Germline V gene lookup returns CDR1 MDHEN and CDR2 SYDVKM. After removal of 4 bases from V and 5 bases from J, the junction contained 9 bases not matched to a gene. Written as DNA, the CDR3 is TGTGCCAGCAGTTCCCCGGACAGGGTAGCATATGGCTACACCTTC. It codes for CASSSPDRVAYGYTF.

The rearrangement uses TRBV4-1 and TRBJ2-7; 7 bases fit TRBD2. Germline values: CDR1 MGHRA, CDR2 YSYEKL. The junction had 8 bases not matched to a gene; V was cut back by 1 base and J by 2 bases. The CDR3 runs to 16 residues. DNA for the CDR3: TGCGCCAGCAGCCAAGTCTGGCTAGCGGAGGCCTACGAGCAGTACTTC. Translating it yields CASSQVWLAEAYEQYF.

This chain links TRBV5-4 with TRBJ1-5, with TRBD1 matching 7 bases. The CDR3 loop spans 16 amino acids. Trimming cost V 3 bases and J 5 bases; bases outside gene matches: 11. Germline V gene lookup returns CDR1 SGHNT and CDR2 YYREEE (reference sequence). Here the CDR3 DNA reads TGTGCCAGCAGCTCTCGTCCCGACAGGGTGGATCAGCCCCAGCATTTT. Translation gives CASSSRPDRVDQPQHF.

The chain couples TRBV11-3 to TRBJ1-1; no reliable D call. Looked up from germline, CDR1 is SGHNT and CDR2 is YENEEA. CDR3 length equals 13 residues. Between the trimmed V and J ends, which lost 5 bases and 0 bases, there was a span of 7 bases. The CDR3: CASSHGVNTEAFF. CDR3 DNA: TGTGCCAGCAGCCACGGGGTGAACACTGAAGCTTTCTTT.

This chain uses TRBV5-5 with TRBJ1-2; D gene unclear. V lost 2 bases and J 2 bases, leaving 4 bases between the germline ends. Germline V gene lookup returns CDR1 SGHKS and CDR2 YYEKEE (reference sequence). There are 12 residues in the CDR3. The CDR3 region is CASSLGNYGYTF. The CDR3 nucleotides are TGTGCCAGCAGCTTAGGAAACTATGGCTACACCTTC.